One sample yielded the 16 T cell receptor beta chains listed below, sequenced in a study of memory CD4+ T cells and cytomegalovirus serostatus. Single viable CD3+CD4+CD8-CD45RO+ cells were sorted as the memory CD4+ T cells. Generated by immunoSEQ multiplex PCR, the TCRdb table keeps only in-frame clones and is missing some. The sample contains 50,000 to 60,000 clones, roughly four fifths of which appear only once. Sequenced sample: memory CD4+ T cells from blood. These receptors were collected from an adult in good health and CMV-seronegative.

The V call is TRBV5-6, the J call TRBJ2-7; tentative D call: TRBD1 (6 bases). Deletions cut 1 base from V and 0 bases from J, with 11 bases between. This CDR3 has 15 residues. Germline lookup yields CDR1 SGHDT and CDR2 YYEEEE. The CDR3 region has the DNA TGTGCCAGCAGCTTGACAGGGCCGAGCTCCTACGAGCAGTACTTC. Protein sequence: CASSLTGPSSYEQYF.

V and J are TRBV6-1 and TRBJ1-5; tentative D call: TRBD1 (5 bases). V lost 5 bases, J lost 3 bases, and 14 bases lay in between. The CDR3 totals 15 residues. Germline V lookup: CDR1 MNHNS, CDR2 SASEGT. The CDR3: CASSHNWGNNQPQHF. Here the CDR3 DNA reads TGTGCCAGCAGTCACAATTGGGGGAACAATCAGCCCCAGCATTTT.

The chain joins TRBV5-8 to TRBJ2-3; 13 bases are a match to TRBD2. The V gene's germline CDR1 is SGHTS and CDR2 YDEGEE. The CDR3 extends over 16 amino acids. Trimming at V came to 2 bases and at J to 5 bases, leaving 5 bases not matched to a gene. The CDR3 bases are TGTGCCAGCAGCTTTTTTCGACTAGCGGGGGGAGATACGCAGTATTTT. This sequence encodes CASSFFRLAGGDTQYF.

The chain has TRBV7-3 and TRBJ2-5; 9 positions match TRBD1. Germline V lookup: CDR1 SGHTA, CDR2 FQGTGA. The V segment lost 0 bases and the J segment 3 bases; nucleotides outside the gene matches: 5. The CDR3 runs 16 residues. DNA for the CDR3: TGTGCCAGCAGCTTAACCGGACAGGGGTCGAAAGAGACCCAGTACTTC. This sequence encodes CASSLTGQGSKETQYF.

This rearrangement joins TRBV10-3 to TRBJ2-3, with TRBD2 matching over 10 bases. V shed 3 bases and J 3 bases; nucleotides not matched to a gene: 9. The CDR3 is 17 amino acids. CDR1 ENHRY and CDR2 SYGVKD come from the germline V gene. CDR3 DNA: TGTGCCATCAGTGACCCTTTTGGACTAGCGGATACAGATACGCAGTATTTT. The encoded protein is CAISDPFGLADTDTQYF.

The chain is built from TRBV5-1 and TRBJ2-3; 13 bases are a match to TRBD2. The V gene end was trimmed by 0 bases and the J gene end by 6 bases; junction bases not matched to a gene: 13. The CDR3 covers 19 residues. Germline V gives CDR1 SGHRS, CDR2 YFSETQ. Here the CDR3 reads CASSLVPFGTSGVRDTQYF. Written as DNA, the CDR3 is TGCGCCAGCAGCTTGGTACCCTTTGGGACTAGCGGGGTCCGGGATACGCAGTATTTT.

This chain joins TRBV7-9 and TRBJ1-1; a weak D match, TRBD1 (5 bases). The CDR3 consists of 14 residues. Per germline, CDR1 SEHNR and CDR2 FQNEAQ (reference sequence). Trimming cost V 5 bases and J 1 base, with 11 bases left between them. The CDR3 DNA reads as TGTGCCAGCAGCCAGGGAGGGGCGAACACTGAAGCTTTCTTT. It codes for CASSQGGANTEAFF. Variable domain in full (rest from reference TRBV7-9 and TRBJ1-1): DTGVSQNPRHKITKRGQNVTFRCDPISEHNRLYWYRQTLGQGPEFLTYFQNEAQLEKSRLLSDRFSAERPKGSFSTLEIQRTEQGDSAMYLCASSQGGANTEAFFGQGTRLTVV.

This clone has a handful of counts. The gene calls are TRBV11-3 and TRBJ2-3; D is uncertain. Germline V gene sequence: CDR1 SGHNT, CDR2 YENEEA. V was pared by 5 bases and J by 0 bases, with 6 bases between. This CDR3 has 13 residues. In DNA, the CDR3 is TGTGCCAGCAGCCGGATGAGCACAGATACGCAGTATTTT. Its protein is CASSRMSTDTQYF.

The V call is TRBV15, the J call TRBJ2-7; D may be TRBD1 (6 bases). The CDR3 is 16 residues long. Trimming took 1 base from V and 5 from J, leaving 18 bases between them. Germline V gene sequence: CDR1 LNHNV, CDR2 YYDKDF (reference sequence). CDR3 sequence (DNA): TGTGCCACCAGCAGAGCACCTGGACAGTCCGCGGACGAGCAGTACTTC. It codes for CATSRAPGQSADEQYF.

V is TRBV27 and J is TRBJ2-3; 9 positions agree with TRBD2. J was trimmed by 4 bases and V by 2 bases; bases with no gene match: 7. The CDR3 covers 16 residues. CDR1 and CDR2 (germline): MNHEY, SMNVEV (reference sequence). The DNA for the CDR3 is TGTGCCAGCAGTTTAAGCGGGGGGCCGGGGGCAGATACGCAGTATTTT. This sequence encodes CASSLSGGPGADTQYF.

This chain uses TRBV5-1 with TRBJ1-4, with a weak D call TRBD1 (5 bases). Germline V CDR1 and CDR2: SGHRS, YFSETQ. The CDR3 sequence is 14 residues long. V lost 7 bases and J lost 0, with 10 bases in between. CDR3 sequence: CASSDSSTNEKLFF. The CDR3 region has the DNA TGCGCCAGCTCAGACAGTTCAACTAATGAAAAACTGTTTTTT.

This clone was recorded a few times. The rearrangement joins TRBV19 to TRBJ2-1, with 12 bases identical to TRBD2. Germline assignment: CDR1 LNHDA and CDR2 SQIVND (reference sequence). The CDR3 contains 16 residues. V lost 2 bases to trimming and J lost 9 bases; unmatched junction nucleotides: 8. CDR3 coding DNA: TGTGCCAGTAGTATACTAGCGGGGGGGCCGGTTGTTGAGCAGTTCTTC. Translation gives CASSILAGGPVVEQFF.

V usage is TRBV9 and J usage is TRBJ2-2; possibly TRBD1 for D (5 bases). Germline V gene lookup returns CDR1 SGDLS and CDR2 YYNGEE. This CDR3 contains 14 residues. V dropped 2 bases and J dropped 1 base, with 6 bases sitting between them. CDR3 sequence (DNA): TGTGCCAGCAGCGTTACAGGGAACACCGGGGAGCTGTTTTTT. This codes for CASSVTGNTGELFF.

In regard to this clone: At one boundary the junction diverges from the germline segment, which might be a read error. The chain has TRBV9 and TRBJ1-1, with D unclear. CDR3 length: 15 residues. Germline loops: CDR1 SGDLS, CDR2 YYNGEE. The CDR3 DNA is TGTGCCAGCAGCGGCTTGGGTGGGATGAAGACTGAAGCTTTCTTT. It yields the protein CASSGLGGMKTEAFF. The full variable domain, in which reference TRBV9 and TRBJ1-1 provide the parts outside the CDR3, is DSGVTQTPKHLITATGQRVTLRCSPRSGDLSVYWYQQSLDQGLQFLIQYYNGEERAKGNILERFSAQQFPDLHSELNLSSLELGDSALYFCASSGLGGMKTEAFFGQGTRLTVV.

This clone was counted only a few times. The genes are TRBV6-1 and TRBJ1-2; TRBD1 aligns across 7 bases. The trim removed 1 base at V and 4 bases at J, leaving 9 bases unmatched. The CDR3 has 16 amino acids. The germline V gene encodes CDR1 MNHNS and CDR2 SASEGT. CDR3 sequence reads: CASSEEGYRGGYGYTF. The CDR3 DNA is TGTGCCAGCAGTGAAGAGGGATACAGGGGTGGCTATGGCTACACCTTC.

This chain uses TRBV19 with TRBJ2-5; the match to TRBD1 covers 9 bases. V shed 5 bases and J 5 bases; nucleotides not matched to a gene: 9. The germline CDR1 and CDR2 sequences are LNHDA and SQIVND (reference sequence). CDR3 length: 15 residues. Here the CDR3 DNA reads TGTGCCAGTAGTGGGCGGGACAGGGATATGGAGACCCAGTACTTC. Its translation is CASSGRDRDMETQYF.